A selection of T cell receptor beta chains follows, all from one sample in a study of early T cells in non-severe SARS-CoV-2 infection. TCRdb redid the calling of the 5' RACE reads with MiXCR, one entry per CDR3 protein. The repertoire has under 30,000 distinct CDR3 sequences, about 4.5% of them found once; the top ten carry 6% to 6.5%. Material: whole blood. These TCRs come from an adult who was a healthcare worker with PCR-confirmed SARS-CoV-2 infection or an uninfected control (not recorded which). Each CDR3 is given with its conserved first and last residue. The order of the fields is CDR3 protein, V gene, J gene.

CDR3aa: CASTDSSTDTQYF
v_gene: TRBV28
j_gene: TRBJ2-3

CDR3aa: CATSSPPGLAVYNEQFF
v_gene: TRBV15
j_gene: TRBJ2-1

CDR3aa: CASSLNGKETQYF
v_gene: TRBV7-3
j_gene: TRBJ2-5

CDR3aa: CASSPRANVLTF
v_gene: TRBV14
j_gene: TRBJ2-6

CDR3aa: CASLAGGTDTQYF
v_gene: TRBV6-6
j_gene: TRBJ2-3

CDR3aa: CASSTDRGNQPQHF
v_gene: TRBV7-9
j_gene: TRBJ1-5

CDR3aa: CASSATGTGFETQYF
v_gene: TRBV9
j_gene: TRBJ2-5

CDR3aa: CSARGVGASYEQYF
v_gene: TRBV20-1
j_gene: TRBJ2-7

CDR3aa: CASSPPSGTGEIYNEQFF
v_gene: TRBV7-6
j_gene: TRBJ2-1

CDR3aa: CASSLAVRGEQYF
v_gene: TRBV5-8
j_gene: TRBJ2-7

CDR3aa: CSARTGSHEQYF
v_gene: TRBV29-1
j_gene: TRBJ2-7

CDR3aa: CASRRSLESNQPQHF
v_gene: TRBV5-1
j_gene: TRBJ1-5

CDR3aa: CASRSGTGVTEAFF
v_gene: TRBV6-6
j_gene: TRBJ1-1

CDR3aa: CASSVGYSNQPQHF
v_gene: TRBV5-5
j_gene: TRBJ1-5

CDR3aa: CASSLGGTGELFF
v_gene: TRBV12-3/TRBV12-4
j_gene: TRBJ2-2

CDR3aa: CASRGTGQETQYF
v_gene: TRBV5-1
j_gene: TRBJ2-5

CDR3aa: CASRGSRIETQYF
v_gene: TRBV28
j_gene: TRBJ2-5